These 25 T cell receptor beta chains came from one sample sequenced in a study of identical twins. TCRdb used MiXCR to reprocess the 5' RACE reads, holding one entry per CDR3 protein. The sample lists fewer than 900,000 distinct CDR3 sequences; 15% to 20% were seen once. This same sample was also taken into another study, of T cells expressing NK-cell markers.

Sequenced material: PBMCs. The receptors were gathered from a woman younger than 35 in good health.

In DNA, the CDR3 is TGCAGCGGAAGACTAGCGGGAAGCACAGATACGCAGTATTTT. Protein product: CSGRLAGSTDTQYF. The chain combines TRBV29-1 with TRBJ2-3, with 11 positions matching TRBD2. The CDR3 consists of 14 residues. The V gene's germline CDR1 is SQVTM and CDR2 ANQGSEA. V lost 7 bases, J lost 0 bases, and 3 bases stayed unmatched.

CDR3 protein: CSAKRGGLGEQFF. The CDR3 DNA reads as TGCAGTGCAAAGAGGGGGGGGCTCGGTGAGCAGTTCTTC. The chain recombines TRBV20-1 with TRBJ2-1; D is perhaps TRBD2 (7 bases). In germline, CDR1 is DFQATT, CDR2 SNEGSKA (reference sequence). Trimming shortened V by 6 bases and J by 9 bases, and 18 bases separated the two germline ends. This CDR3 contains 13 residues.

This sequence joins TRBV9 and TRBJ1-1, with 7 bases identical to TRBD1. J was trimmed by 7 bases and V by 1 base; bases with no gene match: 1. Germline values: CDR1 SGDLS, CDR2 YYNGEE. The length of the CDR3 is 12 residues. The DNA of the CDR3 is TGTGCCAGCAGCGTAAGGGACAGTGAAGCTTTCTTT. Translation: CASSVRDSEAFF.

This clonotype was picked up a small number of times. The chain recombines TRBV27 with TRBJ2-1; D possibly uses TRBD1 or TRBD2 (5 bases each). Trimming shortened V by 7 bases and J by 9 bases, and 16 bases separated the two germline ends. The CDR3 contains 13 residues. CDR1 is MNHEY and CDR2 is SMNVEV in the germline V gene (reference sequence). CDR3 bases: TGTGCCAGCATTCGACCCTCTGGGGGTGAGCAGTTCTTC. This gives the protein CASIRPSGGEQFF.

V and J are TRBV6-5 and TRBJ2-1, with 7 bases matching TRBD1. The CDR3 extends over 11 amino acids. Germline trimming cut 4 bases from V and 10 bases from J; bases unmatched to any gene: 1. CDR1 and CDR2 (germline): MNHEY, SVGAGI. The CDR3 region has the DNA TGTGCCAGCAGTTGGGGACAGGAGCAGTTCTTC. It translates to CASSWGQEQFF.

This clonotype has more than one count but fewer than ten. The gene calls are TRBV9 and TRBJ1-3, with a weak D call TRBD1 (5 bases). V was pared by 6 bases and J by 0 bases, with 7 bases between. Germline CDR1 SGDLS, CDR2 YYNGEE. This CDR3 is 13 amino acids long. The CDR3 sequence is CASKDSSGNTIYF. CDR3 in DNA: TGTGCCAGCAAAGACAGCTCTGGAAACACCATATATTTT.

The chain couples TRBV7-2 to TRBJ2-7; D is perhaps TRBD2 (7 bases). Trimming pared 1 base from V and 4 bases from J, leaving 14 bases between. The CDR3 covers 15 residues. CDR1 and CDR2 (germline): SGHTA, FQGNSA. CDR3 nucleotides: TGTGCCAGCAGCTTAGTTGGGGGGGCGCAGTACGAGCAGTACTTC. Its translation is CASSLVGGAQYEQYF.

This clonotype has more than one count but fewer than ten. CDR3 sequence reads: CASSKITSGTAGYEQYF. In DNA form, the CDR3 reads TGTGCCAGCAGTAAAATCACTTCCGGGACAGCGGGCTACGAGCAGTACTTC. The V and J genes are TRBV3-1 and TRBJ2-7; maybe TRBD1 (7 bases). This CDR3 is built from 17 residues. V was trimmed by 6 bases and J by 3 bases, leaving 24 bases between them. Germline assignment: CDR1 LGHDT and CDR2 YNNKEL (reference sequence).

The sample holds a few counts of this clonotype. This chain links TRBV20-1 with TRBJ2-3, with unresolved D. The germline V gene encodes CDR1 DFQATT and CDR2 SNEGSKA (reference sequence). CDR3 length: 17 amino acids. Trimming removed 1 base from V and 2 bases from J, with 19 bases in between. CDR3 bases: TGCAGTGCTAGAGCCCGCTGGCGGAGTATTGACACAGATACGCAGTATTTT. Protein product: CSARARWRSIDTDTQYF.

The J gene is TRBJ2-3, the V gene TRBV9; no clear D gene. Germline-derived CDR1 and CDR2 are SGDLS and YYNGEE. The CDR3 is 14 amino acids. Trimming stripped 0 bases from V and 4 bases from J, with 9 bases between. DNA for the CDR3: TGTGCCAGCAGCGTAGGTAGCTGGGCAGATACGCAGTATTTT. Protein sequence: CASSVGSWADTQYF.

The rearrangement uses TRBV7-9 and TRBJ2-3; the D gene is possibly TRBD2 (5 bases). CDR1 SEHNR and CDR2 FQNEAQ come from the germline V gene (reference sequence). CDR3 length equals 17 residues. The V end was cut by 5 bases, the J end by 2 bases, with 20 bases between. CDR3: CASSDSRGGRFTDTQYF. The CDR3 nucleotides are TGTGCCAGCAGCGACTCCCGTGGCGGGCGCTTCACAGATACGCAGTATTTT.

V usage is TRBV20-1 and J usage is TRBJ2-5, with D unclear. The CDR3 is made up of 13 amino acids. Germline V gives CDR1 DFQATT, CDR2 SNEGSKA (reference sequence). V gave up 0 bases and J gave up 5 bases, with 10 bases separating them. CDR3 in DNA: TGCAGTGCTAGAGATTCGTATGGGGAGACCCAGTACTTC. It codes for CSARDSYGETQYF.

The chain joins TRBV10-3 to TRBJ2-1; the match to TRBD2 covers 10 bases. Germline V gene lookup returns CDR1 ENHRY and CDR2 SYGVKD. CDR3 length equals 16 residues. The V gene end was trimmed by 3 bases and the J gene end by 7 bases; junction bases not matched to a gene: 9. This CDR3 is CAISDRSSGSRNEQFF. In nucleotides, the CDR3 is TGTGCCATCAGTGACCGTTCTAGCGGGAGTCGGAATGAGCAGTTCTTC.

The CDR3 DNA reads as TGCAGTGGAGCGGGACAGGGAAACGAAAAACTGTTTTTT. Amino acid sequence: CSGAGQGNEKLFF. The V gene is TRBV20-1, the J gene TRBJ1-4; TRBD1 matches 9 bases. The CDR3 has 13 amino acids. Germline CDR1 DFQATT, CDR2 SNEGSKA (reference sequence). V was pared by 7 bases and J by 8 bases, with 8 bases of the junction left unmatched.

This clonotype was counted at least ten times. J is TRBJ2-7 and V is TRBV29-1; TRBD2 matches at 7 bases. Germline V lookup: CDR1 SQVTM, CDR2 ANQGSEA. The CDR3 totals 12 residues. The V gene end was trimmed by 6 bases and the J gene end by 6 bases; junction bases not matched to a gene: 8. The CDR3 here is CSVGTGGPEQYF. The CDR3 bases are TGCAGCGTCGGGACGGGGGGTCCCGAGCAGTACTTC.

J is TRBJ1-6 and V is TRBV28; 10 bases align to TRBD1. Per germline, CDR1 MDHEN and CDR2 SYDVKM. This CDR3 region has 14 residues. V lost 6 bases, J lost 7 bases, and 3 bases stayed unmatched. The CDR3 region has the DNA TGTGCCAGCAGGGGACAGGGGTGGAATTCACCCCTCCACTTT. Protein product: CASRGQGWNSPLHF. Full variable domain (rest looked up from reference TRBV28 and TRBJ1-6): DVKVTQSSRYLVKRTGEKVFLECVQDMDHENMFWYRQDPGLGLRLIYFSYDVKMKEKGDIPEGYSVSREKKERFSLILESASTNQTSMYLCASRGQGWNSPLHFGNGTRLTVT.

This clonotype was counted between two and nine times. DNA of the CDR3: TGTGCCAGCAGCTACCGAGCAAGGGAAAAACTGTTTTTT. This translates into CASSYRAREKLFF. The chain uses TRBV27 and TRBJ1-4; D gene uncertain. Between the trimmed V and J ends, which lost 6 bases and 8 bases, there was a span of 13 bases. The CDR3 has 13 amino acids. The germline V gene encodes CDR1 MNHEY and CDR2 SMNVEV (reference sequence).

With regard to this clonotype: The germline gene is not matched at one end of the junction; a read error may be the cause. The rearrangement links TRBV20-1 to TRBJ2-7; D ambiguous. CDR1 is DFQATT and CDR2 is SNEGSKA in the germline V gene (reference sequence). The CDR3 loop spans 16 amino acids. The CDR3 DNA sequence: TGCTGTGCTAGTCACGCCCCCCCAGAGATCTCCTACGAGCAGTACTTC. Its protein product is CCASHAPPEISYEQYF.

This clonotype came up a few times. The chain uses TRBV6-1 and TRBJ2-2; D tentatively fits TRBD1 or TRBD2 (5 bases each). Deletions cut 6 bases from V and 7 bases from J, with 15 bases between. CDR1 is MNHNS and CDR2 is SASEGT in the germline V gene. This CDR3 contains 14 residues. The CDR3 region is CASRGVLEIGELFF. CDR3 DNA: TGTGCCAGCAGGGGGGTTCTAGAGATCGGGGAGCTGTTTTTT.

This chain joins TRBV3-1 and TRBJ2-2; 9 bases are a match to TRBD1. Trimming at V came to 4 bases and at J to 5 bases, leaving 8 bases not matched to a gene. Germline V lookup: CDR1 LGHDT, CDR2 YNNKEL (reference sequence). CDR3 length: 16 amino acids. The CDR3 sequence is CASSPPGTGYTGELFF. The CDR3 nucleotides read TGTGCCAGCAGCCCCCCCGGGACAGGGTATACCGGGGAGCTGTTTTTT.

This clonotype was seen only a few times. This chain uses TRBV4-3 with TRBJ2-3, with 9 positions matching TRBD2. CDR1 is LGHNA, CDR2 YSLEER, per germline. Trimming took 5 bases from V and 5 from J; bases not matched to a gene: 11. This CDR3 contains 16 residues. The CDR3 sequence is CASSSTWREGEDTQYF. CDR3 nucleotides: TGCGCCAGCAGCTCGACTTGGCGGGAGGGGGAAGATACGCAGTATTTT.

A few counts support this clonotype. This chain links TRBV7-2 with TRBJ2-5; D possibly corresponds to TRBD1 (5 bases). Trimming removed 5 bases from V and 10 bases from J, with 14 bases in between. This CDR3 is built from 12 residues. Germline CDR1 and CDR2: SGHTA and FQGNSA. This CDR3 reads CASSLWTPLQYF. The CDR3, as DNA: TGTGCCAGCAGCCTCTGGACACCTCTCCAGTACTTC.

This clonotype has only a few counts. J is TRBJ2-2 and V is TRBV20-1; D uncertain. The CDR3 extends over 11 amino acids. V was pared by 3 bases and J by 5 bases, with 4 bases between. Germline values: CDR1 DFQATT, CDR2 SNEGSKA (reference sequence). In nucleotides, the CDR3 is TGCAGTGCTAGTTTAACCGGGGAGCTGTTTTTT. This gives the protein CSASLTGELFF.

This clonotype was counted a few times. This CDR3 reads CASSSLRSWPEQYF. CDR3 coding DNA: TGTGCCAGCAGCTCCCTGCGATCATGGCCCGAGCAGTACTTC. This chain uses TRBV7-9 with TRBJ2-7; D not certain. The V end was cut by 4 bases, the J end by 6 bases, with 16 bases between. The germline CDR1 and CDR2 sequences are SEHNR and FQNEAQ (reference sequence). This CDR3 has 14 amino acids. The variable domain in full, completed from reference TRBV7-9 and TRBJ2-7, reads DTGVSQNPRHKITKRGQNVTFRCDPISEHNRLYWYRQTLGQGPEFLTYFQNEAQLEKSRLLSDRFSAERPKGSFSTLEIQRTEQGDSAMYLCASSSLRSWPEQYFGPGTRLTVT.

A single count supports this clonotype. V and J are TRBV9 and TRBJ1-2; D is unresolved. The CDR3 is 13 residues long. Germline CDR1 SGDLS, CDR2 YYNGEE. V lost 0 bases and J lost 2, with 5 bases in between. CDR3 nucleotides: TGTGCCAGCAGCGTAGGTCTAAACTATGGCTACACCTTC. Its protein product is CASSVGLNYGYTF.